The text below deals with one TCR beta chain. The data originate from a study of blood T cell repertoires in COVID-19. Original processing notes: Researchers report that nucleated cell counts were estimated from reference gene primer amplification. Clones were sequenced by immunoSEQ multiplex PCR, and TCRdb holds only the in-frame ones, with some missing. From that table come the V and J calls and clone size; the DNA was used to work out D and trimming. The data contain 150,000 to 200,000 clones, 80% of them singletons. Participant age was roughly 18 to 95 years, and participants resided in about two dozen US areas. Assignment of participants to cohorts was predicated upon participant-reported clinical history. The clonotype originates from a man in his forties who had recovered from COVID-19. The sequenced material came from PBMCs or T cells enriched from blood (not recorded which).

CDR3 amino acids: CAWTRISKTEAFF. The CDR3 bases are TGTGCCTGGACCAGAATATCGAAGACTGAAGCTTTCTTT. This chain links TRBV30 with TRBJ1-1; no reliable D call. The CDR3 loop spans 13 amino acids. Germline-derived CDR1 and CDR2 are GTSNPN and SVGIG (reference sequence). With 4 bases removed from V and 5 bases from J, the gap between germline ends came to 14 bases.